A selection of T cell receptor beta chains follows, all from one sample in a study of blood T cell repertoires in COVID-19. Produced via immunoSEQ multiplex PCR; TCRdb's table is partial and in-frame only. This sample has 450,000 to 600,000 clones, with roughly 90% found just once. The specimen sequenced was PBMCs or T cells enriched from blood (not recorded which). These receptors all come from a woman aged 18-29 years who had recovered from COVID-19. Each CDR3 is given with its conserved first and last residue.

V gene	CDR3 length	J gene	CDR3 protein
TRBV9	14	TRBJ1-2	CASSVDRTGGGYTF
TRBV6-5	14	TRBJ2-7	CASSSLAGSYEQYF
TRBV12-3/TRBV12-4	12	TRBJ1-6	CASSPRDSPLHF
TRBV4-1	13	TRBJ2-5	CASSRTSQETQYF
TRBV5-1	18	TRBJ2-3	CASSLVRSGSLSTDTQYF
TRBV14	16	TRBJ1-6	CASSHQSGTMNSPLHF
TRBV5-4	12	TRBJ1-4	CASSFAGEKLFF
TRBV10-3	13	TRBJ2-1	CAISEDKDRGQFF
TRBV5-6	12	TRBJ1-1	CASSGGDTEAFF
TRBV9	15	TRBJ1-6	CASSVGQGENSPLHF
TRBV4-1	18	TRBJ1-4	CASSLTRPPGGVNEKLFF
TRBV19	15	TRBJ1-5	CASSMEETLNQPQHF
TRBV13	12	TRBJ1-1	CASSLQNTEAFF
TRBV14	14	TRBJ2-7	CASSPTQGSYEQYF
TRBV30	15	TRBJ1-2	CAWSNRQGRDYGYTF
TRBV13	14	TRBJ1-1	CASSADRQNTEAFF
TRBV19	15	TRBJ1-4	CASSFSGETNEKLFF
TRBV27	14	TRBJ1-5	CASRGLSTGQPQHF
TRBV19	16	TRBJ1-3	CASSSRDWSSGNTIYF
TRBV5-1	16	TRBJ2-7	CASSPGAGQGANEQYF
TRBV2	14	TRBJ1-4	CASSRTGENEKLFF
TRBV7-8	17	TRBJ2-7	CASSCRLRGQGKGEQYF
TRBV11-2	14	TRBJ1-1	CASSLTGGNTEAFF
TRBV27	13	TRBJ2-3	CASSFSGRDTQYF
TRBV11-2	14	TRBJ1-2	CASSPDRTYYGYTF
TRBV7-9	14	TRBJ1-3	CASSWGDSGNTIYF
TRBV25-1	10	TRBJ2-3	CASSRDTQYF
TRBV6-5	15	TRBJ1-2	CASSYTPGKTDGYTF
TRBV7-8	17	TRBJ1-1	CASSLFGQIYMNTEAFF
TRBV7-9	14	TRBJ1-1	CASSPRSMNTEAFF
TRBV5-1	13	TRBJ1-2	CASSSGGLYGYTF
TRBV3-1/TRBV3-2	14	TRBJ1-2	CASSPREANYGYTF
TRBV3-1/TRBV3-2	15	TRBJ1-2	CASSQERTGSYGYTF
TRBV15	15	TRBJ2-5	CATSRDPVSLETQYF
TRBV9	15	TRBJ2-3	CASSPSGGDTDTQYF
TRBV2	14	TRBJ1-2	CASSEHRDSRGYTF
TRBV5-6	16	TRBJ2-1	CASSPGLAGWGNEQFF
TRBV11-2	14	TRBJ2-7	CASSSDRVAYEQYF
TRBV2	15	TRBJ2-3	CAVRDSPWLTDTQYF
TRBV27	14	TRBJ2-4	CASSFRQVGNIQYF
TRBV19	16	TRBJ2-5	CASKRILRGSPETQYF
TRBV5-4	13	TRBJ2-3	CASSSQGTDTQYF
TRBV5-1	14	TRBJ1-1	CASSGADRAAEAFF
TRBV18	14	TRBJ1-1	CASSRAQGSAEAFF
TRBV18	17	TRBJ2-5	CASSPSTGQGRGETQYF